Listed here are 22 T cell receptor beta chains from one sample, sequenced in a study of cytomegalovirus exposure and HLA in healthy donors. Use of 60 Vbeta and 13 Jbeta primers characterized the PCR. Profiled with immunoSEQ multiplex PCR; TCRdb holds only in-frame clones, not every one. The sample records 150,000 to 200,000 clones, 86% being singletons. The sequencing sample was made of PBMCs. These TCRs come from a woman younger than 30 in good health and CMV-seronegative.

The V gene is TRBV28, the J gene TRBJ1-3; D unclear. V lost 4 bases and J lost 5, with 9 bases in between. CDR1 is MDHEN and CDR2 is SYDVKM in the germline V gene. This CDR3 is 13 amino acids long. CDR3 sequence reads: CASSSTARNTIYF. CDR3 sequence (DNA): TGTGCCAGCAGTTCCACTGCCAGAAACACCATATATTTT. The full variable domain, completed using reference TRBV28 and TRBJ1-3, is DVKVTQSSRYLVKRTGEKVFLECVQDMDHENMFWYRQDPGLGLRLIYFSYDVKMKEKGDIPEGYSVSREKKERFSLILESASTNQTSMYLCASSSTARNTIYFGEGSWLTVV.

This clone appeared a few times. V usage is TRBV7-3 and J usage is TRBJ2-1, with TRBD2 identical over 7 bases. V gave up 4 bases and J gave up 15 bases; unmatched junction bases: 12. CDR1 is SGHTA, CDR2 FQGTGA, per germline. The CDR3 sequence is 13 residues long. CDR3: CASSSQLASTWFF. The CDR3 nucleotides read TGTGCCAGCAGCTCCCAACTAGCGTCAACGTGGTTCTTC.

The rearrangement joins TRBV6-5 to TRBJ1-1; 9 nucleotides agree with TRBD1. The CDR3 is 14 amino acids. Trimming cost V 6 bases and J 6 bases; bases outside gene matches: 8. CDR1 is MNHEY and CDR2 is SVGAGI in the germline V gene. The DNA for the CDR3 is TGTGCCAGCAGCCCCGGGACAGGGCCCTCTGAAGCTTTCTTT. Translating it yields CASSPGTGPSEAFF.

J is TRBJ1-1 and V is TRBV5-1; 7 positions match TRBD1. The CDR3 length is 13 residues. The ends lost 4 bases at V and 3 bases at J; junction bases unmatched: 3. Per germline, CDR1 SGHRS and CDR2 YFSETQ. The CDR3 protein is CASSDQGDTEAFF. The CDR3 nucleotides are TGCGCCAGCAGCGATCAGGGGGACACTGAAGCTTTCTTT.

V usage is TRBV5-4 and J usage is TRBJ2-2, with TRBD2 as a possible D gene (6 bases). Trimming left V 4 bases short and J 2 bases short, with 15 bases between. The CDR3 is made up of 16 amino acids. Germline V CDR1 and CDR2: SGHNT, YYREEE (reference sequence). CDR3 in DNA: TGTGCCAGCAGCCCCACCGGGACTCTTAACACCGGGGAGCTGTTTTTT. As protein: CASSPTGTLNTGELFF.

The V call is TRBV29-1, the J call TRBJ1-1; perhaps TRBD1 as D (6 bases). The CDR3 spans 12 residues. Deletions cut 5 bases from V and 6 bases from J, with 13 bases between. CDR1 and CDR2 from the germline V gene are SQVTM and ANQGSEA. In DNA, the CDR3 is TGCAGCGTTCGTGACAGGTCCCCTGAAGCTTTCTTT. Amino acid sequence: CSVRDRSPEAFF.

The V call is TRBV6-6, the J call TRBJ2-2; TRBD1 agrees at 7 bases. V dropped 2 bases and J dropped 0; count of bases not matched to a gene: 3. The CDR3 has 16 residues. Germline V CDR1 and CDR2: MNHNY, SVGAGI (reference sequence). DNA of the CDR3: TGTGCCAGCAGTTACCGAACAGGGGCGAACACCGGGGAGCTGTTTTTT. Protein product: CASSYRTGANTGELFF.

This sequence joins TRBV28 and TRBJ2-7, with 9 bases fitting TRBD1. From germline, CDR1 is MDHEN and CDR2 SYDVKM. The CDR3 spans 16 residues. V gave up 1 base and J gave up 7 bases; unmatched junction bases: 11. The CDR3 reads CASSLLGWTGVEEQYF. CDR3 DNA: TGTGCCAGCAGTTTATTAGGATGGACAGGGGTCGAGGAGCAGTACTTC.

This chain connects TRBV5-1 to TRBJ2-7, with D perhaps TRBD2 (5 bases). From germline, CDR1 is SGHRS and CDR2 YFSETQ. The CDR3 loop spans 15 amino acids. The V end was cut by 1 base, the J end by 7 bases, with 18 bases between. The CDR3 loop reads CASSLLWQSTGEQYF. The CDR3 DNA reads as TGCGCCAGCAGCTTGCTCTGGCAGTCCACGGGGGAGCAGTACTTC.

The V gene is TRBV5-6, the J gene TRBJ2-3, with D possibly TRBD1 on 6 matching bases. Germline V gene data show CDR1 as SGHDT and CDR2 as YYEEEE. V lost 4 bases and J lost 2, with 17 bases in between. This CDR3 is 16 amino acids long. As DNA, the CDR3 is TGTGCCAGCAGCCGGGACAAAACAACCCACACAGATACGCAGTATTTT. Translating gives CASSRDKTTHTDTQYF. Filled out from reference TRBV5-6 and TRBJ2-3, the complete variable domain reads DAGVTQSPTHLIKTRGQQVTLRCSPKSGHDTVSWYQQALGQGPQFIFQYYEEEERQRGNFPDRFSGHQFPNYSSELNVNALLLGDSALYLCASSRDKTTHTDTQYFGPGTRLTVL.

This clone came up a few times. The rearrangement joins TRBV5-6 to TRBJ1-2, with a tentative D call TRBD1 (6 bases). The CDR3 totals 13 residues. Germline V gene data show CDR1 as SGHDT and CDR2 as YYEEEE. Deletions cut 2 bases from V and 4 bases from J, with 9 bases between. The chain's CDR3 is CASSFWTVYGYTF. CDR3 coding DNA: TGTGCCAGCAGCTTCTGGACAGTCTATGGCTACACCTTC.

The chain joins TRBV5-5 to TRBJ1-1; D ambiguous. The CDR3 consists of 14 residues. In germline, CDR1 is SGHKS, CDR2 YYEKEE (reference sequence). Trimming left V 2 bases short and J 5 bases short, with 13 bases between. CDR3 in DNA: TGTGCCAGCAGCTTACCGTTTCTGGCAACTGAAGCTTTCTTT. This sequence encodes CASSLPFLATEAFF. Full variable domain (outside the CDR3, taken from reference TRBV5-5 and TRBJ1-1): DAGVTQSPTHLIKTRGQQVTLRCSPISGHKSVSWYQQVLGQGPQFIFQYYEKEERGRGNFPDRFSARQFPNYSSELNVNALLLGDSALYLCASSLPFLATEAFFGQGTRLTVV.

The chain is built from TRBV30 and TRBJ2-1; 7 nucleotides match TRBD2. Unmatched junction bases numbered 10, after V lost 4 bases and J lost 4 bases. The germline V gene has CDR1 GTSNPN and CDR2 SVGIG (reference sequence). The CDR3 spans 15 residues. The CDR3 reads CAWTLRLAAYNEQFF. In nucleotides, the CDR3 is TGTGCCTGGACCCTTCGCCTAGCGGCATACAATGAGCAGTTCTTC.

The chain has TRBV6-5 and TRBJ2-7, with D perhaps TRBD2 (5 bases). Trimming took off 2 bases at V and 4 bases at J, with 9 bases between the two ends. Germline CDR1 MNHEY, CDR2 SVGAGI. This CDR3 has 13 residues. CDR3 sequence: CASSYRAGYEQYF. The CDR3 nucleotides read TGTGCCAGCAGTTACCGGGCGGGTTACGAGCAGTACTTC.

The rearrangement links TRBV7-2 to TRBJ2-7, with TRBD2 identical over 10 bases. V shed 1 base and J 6 bases; nucleotides not matched to a gene: 9. CDR1 and CDR2 from the germline V gene are SGHTA and FQGNSA. This CDR3 comprises 16 residues. In DNA form, the CDR3 reads TGTGCCAGCAGCTTAGAGGTAGCGGGAGGCAAGCGCGAGCAGTACTTC. This gives the protein CASSLEVAGGKREQYF.

The CDR3 DNA reads TGCGCCAGCAGCTTGGAGAGGAGAGTAACACCCTACGAGCAGTACTTC. Translated: CASSLERRVTPYEQYF. The chain recombines TRBV5-1 with TRBJ2-7; D gene ambiguous. Germline CDR1 reads SGHRS; CDR2 reads YFSETQ. The CDR3 has 16 residues. V lost 0 bases to trimming and J lost 2 bases, with 15 bases between them.

This chain joins TRBV5-1 and TRBJ2-1; D might be TRBD1 (5 bases). This CDR3 is 13 amino acids long. CDR1 is SGHRS and CDR2 is YFSETQ in the germline V gene. V lost 7 bases to trimming and J lost 7 bases, with 15 bases between them. The CDR3 DNA sequence: TGCGCCAGCCGACAGAATCTTCGGAATGAGCAGTTCTTC. It translates to CASRQNLRNEQFF.

CDR3 nucleotide sequence: TGTGCCAGCAGCTTCGGGGTTGGGGCTGAAGCTTTCTTT. Translation: CASSFGVGAEAFF. This chain links TRBV7-6 with TRBJ1-1; D gene uncertain. The germline V gene encodes CDR1 SGHVS and CDR2 FNYEAQ. The CDR3 sequence is 13 residues long. The ends were cut back, 3 bases at V and 6 bases at J, with 11 bases in the middle.

In regard to this clone: The DNA is left out, because the CDR3 cannot be placed on it with certainty; the CDR3 is given as TCRdb lists it. The chain recombines TRBV21-1 with TRBJ2-3; whether TRBD1, the table's D call, matches the DNA was not checked. TRBV21-1 is a pseudogene. Termini included, the CDR3 measures 17 amino acids. CDR3 sequence reads: CASSKVWGQGAGDTQYF.

This clone was seen a handful of times. The rearrangement links TRBV18 to TRBJ1-1, with TRBD1 as a possible D gene (6 bases). Trimming shortened V by 1 base and J by 5 bases, and 8 bases separated the two germline ends. CDR1 KGHSH and CDR2 LQKENI come from the germline V gene. The CDR3 is 13 amino acids. CDR3 in amino acids: CASSPLRGTEAFF. CDR3 nucleotides: TGTGCCAGCTCACCACTGAGGGGGACTGAAGCTTTCTTT.

The gene calls are TRBV18 and TRBJ1-3, with D hard to call. The CDR3 length is 16 residues. Per the germline V gene, CDR1 is KGHSH and CDR2 is LQKENI. The V and J ends lost 3 bases and 2 bases respectively, with 14 bases between them. CDR3 sequence reads: CASSPLGYSAGNTIYF. The DNA for the CDR3 is TGTGCCAGCTCACCCCTCGGGTATTCGGCTGGAAACACCATATATTTT.

The chain recombines TRBV27 with TRBJ1-3, with 7 positions matching TRBD1. The CDR3 runs 14 residues. J was trimmed by 4 bases and V by 2 bases; bases with no gene match: 2. Germline V CDR1 and CDR2: MNHEY, SMNVEV (reference sequence). Written as DNA, the CDR3 is TGTGCCAGCAGTTTAAGGGGGCGAGGAAACACCATATATTTT. It translates to CASSLRGRGNTIYF.